These T cell receptor beta chains were read from a single sample in a study of blood T cells in healthy people across ages. TCRdb passed the 5' RACE reads through MiXCR, listing each CDR3 protein once. The sample records about 1.7 million distinct CDR3 sequences, under 30% being singletons. The sample consisted of blood. Receptors originate from a woman younger than 45 in good health. CDR3s include the opening cysteine and the closing phenylalanine or tryptophan. Fields, in order: V gene, clone size, J gene, D gene, CDR3 DNA, CDR3 protein. A D gene is named only where the DNA matches it firmly. Some rows have no size entry. The others give once, few or many, or a class for an expanded clone.

>TRBV10-3|NA|TRBJ2-7|NA
TGTGCCATCAGTGAAGGCCGGTACGGCTCCTACGAGCAGTACTTC
CAISEGRYGSYEQYF
>TRBV10-3|few|TRBJ1-1|NA
TGTGCCATCAGTGAATATTCCATGAACACTGAAGCTTTCTTT
CAISEYSMNTEAFF
>TRBV7-9|NA|TRBJ2-3|TRBD2
TGTGCCAGCGGGACTAGCGGGGGCTTGAGCACAGATACGCAGTATTTT
CASGTSGGLSTDTQYF
>TRBV10-3|once|TRBJ2-5|TRBD1
TGTGCCATCAGGGGGACAGGGGAGACCCAGTACTTC
CAIRGTGETQYF
>TRBV12-3/TRBV12-4|once|TRBJ2-2|TRBD2
TGTGCCAGCACCGGGACTAGCGGGAGGGCCGGGGAGCAGTTTTTT
CASTGTSGRAGEQFF
>TRBV7-6|NA|TRBJ2-1|TRBD1
TGTGCCAGCAGCTTAGCTTGGACAGGGGTTTATGAGCAGTTCTTC
CASSLAWTGVYEQFF
>TRBV20-1|once|TRBJ2-1|NA
TGCAGTGCTAGCCCGGACGAAGCGACCAAGAATGAGAAGTTCTTC
CSASPDEATKNEKFF
>TRBV28|few|TRBJ1-2|NA
TGTGCCAGCGTGGGGGGGCATTCGAATGGCTGCACCTTC
CASVGGHSNGCTF
>TRBV20-1|many|TRBJ2-7|NA
TGCAGTGCTAGAAGCGAGGCCTCCTACGAGCAGTACTTC
CSARSEASYEQYF
>TRBV30|NA|TRBJ2-1|NA
TGTGCCTGGAGTGAGAGTGAGCAGTTCTTC
CAWSESEQFF
>TRBV5-5|few|TRBJ2-5|NA
TGTGCCAGCAGCTCTCATACAGGGTCGAACGGAGAGACCCAGTACTTC
CASSSHTGSNGETQYF
>TRBV29-1|NA|TRBJ1-1|TRBD1
TGCAGCGTTGAAAAGGGACAGGGGGATGAAGCTTTCTTT
CSVEKGQGDEAFF
>TRBV20-1|NA|TRBJ2-3|TRBD2
TGCAGTCAAGCGGGGGGGATCACAGATACGCAGTATTTT
CSQAGGITDTQYF
>TRBV28|NA|TRBJ1-1|NA
TGTGCCAGCTCTATATCGTTCCGGAACACTGAAGCTTTCTTT
CASSISFRNTEAFF
>TRBV11-2|few|TRBJ2-1|TRBD2
TGTGCCAGCAGCCCCTCGTCTCGGGGAGGGTACAATGAGCAGTTCTTC
CASSPSSRGGYNEQFF
>TRBV10-3|many|TRBJ2-5|TRBD2
TGTGCCATCAGTGAGTCGAGGGGACTAGCGGAGGCGGTAAAGACCCAGTACTTC
CAISESRGLAEAVKTQYF
>TRBV5-1|NA|TRBJ2-7|TRBD1
TGCGCCAGCAGCTTGGCCGGGGACAGGGATCTCGAGCAGTACTTC
CASSLAGDRDLEQYF
>TRBV7-9|NA|TRBJ1-1|NA
TGTGCCAGCAGCCCTGGGACACTGGACACTGAAGCTTTCTTT
CASSPGTLDTEAFF
>TRBV6-6|NA|TRBJ2-7|NA
TGTGCCAGCAGGTCTCCTTCGAAGGGGGGATCCTACGAGCAGTACTTC
CASRSPSKGGSYEQYF
>TRBV20-1|many|TRBJ2-1|NA
TGCAGTGCTAGAGATTTCGCCTTGAGCAATGAGCAGTTCTTC
CSARDFALSNEQFF
>TRBV11-2|NA|TRBJ2-2|TRBD1
TGTGCCAGCAGCTCTCGTCGACAGGGGTCCGGGGAGCTGTTTTTT
CASSSRRQGSGELFF
>TRBV6-5|few|TRBJ2-2|NA
TGTGCCACGATGGTGGACACCGGGGAGCTGTTTTTT
CATMVDTGELFF
>TRBV20-1|NA|TRBJ2-1|TRBD2
TGCAGTGCTAGAGATCCGGGGATGAGAGCGGGAGGGGGGCAGTTCTTC
CSARDPGMRAGGGQFF
>TRBV7-2|many|TRBJ2-5|NA
TGTGCCAGCAGCTTAGACCGCGGCCACGAGACCCAGTACTTC
CASSLDRGHETQYF
>TRBV12-3/TRBV12-4|NA|TRBJ1-1|TRBD1
TGTGCCAGCAGGCATGACAGGGTGAACACTGAAGCTTTCTTT
CASRHDRVNTEAFF